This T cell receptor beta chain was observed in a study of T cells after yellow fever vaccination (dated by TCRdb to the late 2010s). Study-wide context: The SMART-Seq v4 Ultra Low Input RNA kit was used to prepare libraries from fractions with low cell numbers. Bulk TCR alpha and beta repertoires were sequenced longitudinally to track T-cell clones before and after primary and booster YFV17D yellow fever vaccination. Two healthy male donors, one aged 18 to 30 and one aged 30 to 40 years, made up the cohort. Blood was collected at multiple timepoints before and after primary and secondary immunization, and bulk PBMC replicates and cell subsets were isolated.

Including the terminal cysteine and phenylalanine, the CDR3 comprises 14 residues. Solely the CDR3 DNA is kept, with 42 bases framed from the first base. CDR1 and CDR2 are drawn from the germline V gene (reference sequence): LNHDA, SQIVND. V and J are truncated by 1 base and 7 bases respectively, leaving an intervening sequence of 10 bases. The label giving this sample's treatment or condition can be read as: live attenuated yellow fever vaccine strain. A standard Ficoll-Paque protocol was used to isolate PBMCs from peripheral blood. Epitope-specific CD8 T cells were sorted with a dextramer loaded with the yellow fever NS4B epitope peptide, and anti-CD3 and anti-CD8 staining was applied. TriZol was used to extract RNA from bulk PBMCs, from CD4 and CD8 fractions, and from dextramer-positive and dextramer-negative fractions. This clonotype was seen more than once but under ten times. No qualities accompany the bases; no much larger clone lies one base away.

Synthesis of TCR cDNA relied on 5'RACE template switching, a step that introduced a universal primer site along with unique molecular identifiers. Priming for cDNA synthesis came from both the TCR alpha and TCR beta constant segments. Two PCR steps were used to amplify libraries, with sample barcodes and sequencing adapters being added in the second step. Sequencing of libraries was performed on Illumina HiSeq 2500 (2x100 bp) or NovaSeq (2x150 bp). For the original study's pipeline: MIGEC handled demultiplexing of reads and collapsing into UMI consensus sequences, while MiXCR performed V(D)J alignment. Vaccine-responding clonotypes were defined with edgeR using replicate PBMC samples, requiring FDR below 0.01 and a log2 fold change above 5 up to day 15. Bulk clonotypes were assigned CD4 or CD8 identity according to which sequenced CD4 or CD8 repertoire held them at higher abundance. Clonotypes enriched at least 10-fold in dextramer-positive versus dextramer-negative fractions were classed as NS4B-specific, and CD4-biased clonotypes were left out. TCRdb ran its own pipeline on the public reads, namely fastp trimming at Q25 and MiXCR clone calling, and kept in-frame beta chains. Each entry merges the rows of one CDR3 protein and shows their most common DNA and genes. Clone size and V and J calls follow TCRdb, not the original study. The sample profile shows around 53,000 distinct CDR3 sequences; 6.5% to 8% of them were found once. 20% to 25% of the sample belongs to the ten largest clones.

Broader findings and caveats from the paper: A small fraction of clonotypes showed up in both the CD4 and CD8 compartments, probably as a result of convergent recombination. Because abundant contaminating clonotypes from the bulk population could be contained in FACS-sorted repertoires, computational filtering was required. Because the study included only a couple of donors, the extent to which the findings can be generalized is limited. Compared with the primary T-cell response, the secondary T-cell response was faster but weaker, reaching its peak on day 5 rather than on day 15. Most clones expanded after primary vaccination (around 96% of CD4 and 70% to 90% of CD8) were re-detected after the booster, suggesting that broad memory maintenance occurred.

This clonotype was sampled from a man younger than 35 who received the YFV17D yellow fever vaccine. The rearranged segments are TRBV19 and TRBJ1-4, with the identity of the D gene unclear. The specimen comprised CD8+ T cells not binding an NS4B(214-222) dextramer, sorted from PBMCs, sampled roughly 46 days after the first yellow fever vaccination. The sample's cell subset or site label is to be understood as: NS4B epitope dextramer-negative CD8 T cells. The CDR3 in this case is CASSIVGLGEKLFF. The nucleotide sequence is TGTGCCAGTAGTATAGTCGGGTTGGGTGAAAAACTGTTTTTT.